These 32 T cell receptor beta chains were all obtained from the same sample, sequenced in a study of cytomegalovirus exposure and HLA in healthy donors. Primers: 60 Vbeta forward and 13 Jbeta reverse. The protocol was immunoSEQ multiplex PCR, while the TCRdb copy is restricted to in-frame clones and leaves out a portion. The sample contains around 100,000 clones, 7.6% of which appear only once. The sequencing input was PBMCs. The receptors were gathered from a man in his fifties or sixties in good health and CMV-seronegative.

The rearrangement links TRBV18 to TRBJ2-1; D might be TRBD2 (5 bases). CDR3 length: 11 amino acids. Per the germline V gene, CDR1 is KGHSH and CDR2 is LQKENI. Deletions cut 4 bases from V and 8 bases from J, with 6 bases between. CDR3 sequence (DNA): TGTGCCAGCTCACGGACTGATGAGCAGTTCTTC. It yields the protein CASSRTDEQFF.

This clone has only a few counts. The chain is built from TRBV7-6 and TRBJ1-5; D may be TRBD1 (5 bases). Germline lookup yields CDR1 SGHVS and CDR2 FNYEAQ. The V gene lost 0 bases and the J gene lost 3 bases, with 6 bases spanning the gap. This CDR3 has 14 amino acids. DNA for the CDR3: TGTGCCAGCAGCTTAGCGGGGCCCAATCAGCCCCAGCATTTT. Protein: CASSLAGPNQPQHF.

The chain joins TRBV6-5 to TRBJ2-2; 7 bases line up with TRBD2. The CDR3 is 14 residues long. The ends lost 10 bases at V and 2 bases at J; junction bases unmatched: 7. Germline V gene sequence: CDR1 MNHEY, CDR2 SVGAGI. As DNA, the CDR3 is TGTGCCACACGACCGGGGGGAAACACCGGGGAGCTGTTTTTT. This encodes CATRPGGNTGELFF.

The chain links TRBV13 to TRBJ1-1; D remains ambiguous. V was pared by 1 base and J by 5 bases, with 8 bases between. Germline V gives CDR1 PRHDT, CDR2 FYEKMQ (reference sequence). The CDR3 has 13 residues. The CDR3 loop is CASSLVRRTEAFF. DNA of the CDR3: TGTGCCAGCAGCTTAGTTAGGAGGACTGAAGCTTTCTTT.

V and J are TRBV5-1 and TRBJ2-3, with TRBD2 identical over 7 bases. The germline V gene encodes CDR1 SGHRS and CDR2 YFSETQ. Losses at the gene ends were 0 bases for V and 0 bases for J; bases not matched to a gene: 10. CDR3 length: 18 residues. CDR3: CASSLARASGGSTDTQYF. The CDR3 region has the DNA TGCGCCAGCAGCTTGGCGCGGGCTAGCGGAGGTAGCACAGATACGCAGTATTTT.

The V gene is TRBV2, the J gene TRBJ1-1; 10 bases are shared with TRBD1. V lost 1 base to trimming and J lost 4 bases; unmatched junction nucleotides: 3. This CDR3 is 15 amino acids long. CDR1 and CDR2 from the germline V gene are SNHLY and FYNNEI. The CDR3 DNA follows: TGTGCCAGCAGTGAAGGACAGGGGGCGGTCACTGAAGCTTTCTTT. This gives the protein CASSEGQGAVTEAFF. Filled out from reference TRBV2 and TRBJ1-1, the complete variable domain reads EPEVTQTPSHQVTQMGQEVILRCVPISNHLYFYWYRQILGQKVEFLVSFYNNEISEKSEIFDDQFSVERPDGSNFTLKIRSTKLEDSAMYFCASSEGQGAVTEAFFGQGTRLTVV.

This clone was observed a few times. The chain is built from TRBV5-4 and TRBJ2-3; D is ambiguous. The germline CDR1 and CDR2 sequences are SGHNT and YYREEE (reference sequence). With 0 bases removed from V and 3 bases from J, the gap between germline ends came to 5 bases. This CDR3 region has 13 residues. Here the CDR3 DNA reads TGTGCCAGCAGCTTGGTTCCAACAGATACGCAGTATTTT. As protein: CASSLVPTDTQYF. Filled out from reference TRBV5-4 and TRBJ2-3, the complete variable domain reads ETGVTQSPTHLIKTRGQQVTLRCSSQSGHNTVSWYQQALGQGPQFIFQYYREEENGRGNFPPRFSGLQFPNYSSELNVNALELDDSALYLCASSLVPTDTQYFGPGTRLTVL.

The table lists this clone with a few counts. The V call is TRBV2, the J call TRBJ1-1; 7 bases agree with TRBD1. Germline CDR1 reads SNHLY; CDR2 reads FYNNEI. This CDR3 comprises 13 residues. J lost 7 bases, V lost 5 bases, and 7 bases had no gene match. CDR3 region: CASSRDSLYEAFF. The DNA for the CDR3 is TGTGCCAGCAGTAGGGACAGCCTTTATGAAGCTTTCTTT.

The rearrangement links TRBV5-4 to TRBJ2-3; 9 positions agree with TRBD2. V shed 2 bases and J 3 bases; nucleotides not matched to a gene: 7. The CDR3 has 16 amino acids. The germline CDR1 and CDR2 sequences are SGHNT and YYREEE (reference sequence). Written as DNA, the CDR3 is TGTGCCAGCAGCTTTCCTCGAGCGGGGGGTACAGATACGCAGTATTTT. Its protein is CASSFPRAGGTDTQYF.

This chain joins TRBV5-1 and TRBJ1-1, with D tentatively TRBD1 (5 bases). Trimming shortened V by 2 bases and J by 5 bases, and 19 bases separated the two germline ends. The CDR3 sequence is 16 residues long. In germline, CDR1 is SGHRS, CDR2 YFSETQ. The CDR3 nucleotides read TGCGCCAGCAGCTTAACACTGGCAGGGTCGGTTACTGAAGCTTTCTTT. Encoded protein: CASSLTLAGSVTEAFF.

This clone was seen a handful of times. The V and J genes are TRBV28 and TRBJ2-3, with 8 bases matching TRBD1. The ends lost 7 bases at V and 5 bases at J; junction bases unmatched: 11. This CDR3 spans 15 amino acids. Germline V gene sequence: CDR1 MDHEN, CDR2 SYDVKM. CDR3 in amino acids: CASNPFGTGQDTQYF. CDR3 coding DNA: TGTGCCAGCAATCCGTTCGGGACAGGACAAGATACGCAGTATTTT. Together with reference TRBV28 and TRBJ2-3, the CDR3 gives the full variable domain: DVKVTQSSRYLVKRTGEKVFLECVQDMDHENMFWYRQDPGLGLRLIYFSYDVKMKEKGDIPEGYSVSREKKERFSLILESASTNQTSMYLCASNPFGTGQDTQYFGPGTRLTVL.

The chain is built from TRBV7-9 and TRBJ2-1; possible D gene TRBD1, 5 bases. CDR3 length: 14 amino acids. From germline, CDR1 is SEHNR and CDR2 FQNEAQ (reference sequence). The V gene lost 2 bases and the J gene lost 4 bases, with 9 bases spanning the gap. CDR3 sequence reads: CASSLPGFYNEQFF. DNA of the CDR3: TGTGCCAGCAGCTTACCAGGGTTTTACAATGAGCAGTTCTTC.

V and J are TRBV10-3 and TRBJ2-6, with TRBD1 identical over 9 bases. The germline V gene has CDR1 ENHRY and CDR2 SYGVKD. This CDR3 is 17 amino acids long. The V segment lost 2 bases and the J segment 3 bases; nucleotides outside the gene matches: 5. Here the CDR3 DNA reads TGTGCCATCAGTGAGCTTACAGGGGGCGATGGGGCCAACGTCCTGACTTTC. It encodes CAISELTGGDGANVLTF.

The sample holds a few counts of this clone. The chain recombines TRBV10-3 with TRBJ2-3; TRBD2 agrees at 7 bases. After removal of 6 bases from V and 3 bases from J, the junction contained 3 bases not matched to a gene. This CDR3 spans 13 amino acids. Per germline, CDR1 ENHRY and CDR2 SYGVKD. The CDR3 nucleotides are TGTGCCATCAGGGATAGCGGGACAGATACGCAGTATTTT. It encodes CAIRDSGTDTQYF.

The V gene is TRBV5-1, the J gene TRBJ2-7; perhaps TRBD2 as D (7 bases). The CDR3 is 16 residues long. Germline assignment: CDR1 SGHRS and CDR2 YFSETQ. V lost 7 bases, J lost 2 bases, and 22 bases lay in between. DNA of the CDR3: TGCGCCAGCCGGGGGCGAGCGGGGAACCCACCCTACGAGCAGTACTTC. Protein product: CASRGRAGNPPYEQYF.

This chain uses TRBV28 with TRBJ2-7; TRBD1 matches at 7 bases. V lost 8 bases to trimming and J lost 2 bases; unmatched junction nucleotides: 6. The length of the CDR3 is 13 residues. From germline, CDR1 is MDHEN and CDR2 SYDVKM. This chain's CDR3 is CASGTEAPYEQYF. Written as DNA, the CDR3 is TGTGCCAGCGGGACAGAGGCTCCCTACGAGCAGTACTTC.

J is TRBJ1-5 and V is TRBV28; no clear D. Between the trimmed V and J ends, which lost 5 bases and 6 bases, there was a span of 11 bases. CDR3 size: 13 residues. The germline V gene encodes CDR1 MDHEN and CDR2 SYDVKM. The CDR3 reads CASSPSDFQPQHF. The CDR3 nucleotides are TGTGCCAGCAGTCCCTCCGACTTTCAGCCCCAGCATTTT. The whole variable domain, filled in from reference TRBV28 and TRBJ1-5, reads DVKVTQSSRYLVKRTGEKVFLECVQDMDHENMFWYRQDPGLGLRLIYFSYDVKMKEKGDIPEGYSVSREKKERFSLILESASTNQTSMYLCASSPSDFQPQHFGDGTRLSIL.

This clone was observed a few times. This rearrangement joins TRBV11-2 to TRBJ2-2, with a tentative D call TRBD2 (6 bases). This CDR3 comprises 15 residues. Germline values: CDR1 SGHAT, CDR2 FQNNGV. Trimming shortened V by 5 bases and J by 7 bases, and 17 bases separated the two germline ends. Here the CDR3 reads CASSLEGLGGGELFF. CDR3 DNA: TGTGCCAGCAGCCTGGAGGGGCTAGGTGGCGGGGAGCTGTTTTTT.

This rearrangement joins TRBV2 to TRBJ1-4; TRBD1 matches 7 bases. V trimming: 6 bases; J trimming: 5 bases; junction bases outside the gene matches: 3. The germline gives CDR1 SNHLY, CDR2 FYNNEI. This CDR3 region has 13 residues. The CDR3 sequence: CASRDRSNEKLFF. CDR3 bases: TGTGCCAGCAGGGACAGGTCGAATGAAAAACTGTTTTTT.

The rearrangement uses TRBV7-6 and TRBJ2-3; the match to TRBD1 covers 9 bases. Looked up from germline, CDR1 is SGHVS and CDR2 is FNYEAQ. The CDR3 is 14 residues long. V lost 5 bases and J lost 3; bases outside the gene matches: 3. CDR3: CASSLGTGTDTQYF. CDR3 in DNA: TGTGCCAGCAGCCTCGGGACAGGGACAGATACGCAGTATTTT.

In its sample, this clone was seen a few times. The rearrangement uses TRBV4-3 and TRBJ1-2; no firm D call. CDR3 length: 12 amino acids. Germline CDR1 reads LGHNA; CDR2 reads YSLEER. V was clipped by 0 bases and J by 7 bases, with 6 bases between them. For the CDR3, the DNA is TGCGCCAGCAGCCAAGATATCGGTGGCTACACCTTC. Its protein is CASSQDIGGYTF.

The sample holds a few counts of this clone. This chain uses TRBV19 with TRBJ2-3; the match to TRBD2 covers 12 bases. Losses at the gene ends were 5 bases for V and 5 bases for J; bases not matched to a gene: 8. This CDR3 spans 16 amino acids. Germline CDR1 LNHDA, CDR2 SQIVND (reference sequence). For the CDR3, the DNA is TGTGCCAGTAGTCCGAGACTAGCGGGAGTAGGAGATACGCAGTATTTT. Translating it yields CASSPRLAGVGDTQYF.

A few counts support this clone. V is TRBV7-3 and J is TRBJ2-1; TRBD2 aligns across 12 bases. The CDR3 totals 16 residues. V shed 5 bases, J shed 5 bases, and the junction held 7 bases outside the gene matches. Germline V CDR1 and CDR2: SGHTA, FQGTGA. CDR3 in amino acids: CASSKRTSGANNEQFF. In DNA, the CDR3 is TGTGCCAGCAGCAAGCGGACTAGCGGGGCCAACAATGAGCAGTTCTTC.

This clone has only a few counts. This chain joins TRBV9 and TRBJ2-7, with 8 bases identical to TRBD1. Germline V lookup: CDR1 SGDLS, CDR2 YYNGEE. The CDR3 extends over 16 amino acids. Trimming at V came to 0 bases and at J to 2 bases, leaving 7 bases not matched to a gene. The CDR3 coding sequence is TGTGCCAGCAGCGTAGGGACAGGGCGAGACGCCTACGAGCAGTACTTC. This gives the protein CASSVGTGRDAYEQYF.

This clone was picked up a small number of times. The CDR3 region has the DNA TGTGCCACCTGGGCTTCCTTCTCCTACGAGCAGTACTTC. Protein product: CATWASFSYEQYF. This chain uses TRBV6-5 with TRBJ2-7; D is undetermined. The CDR3 extends over 13 amino acids. Germline CDR1 MNHEY, CDR2 SVGAGI. The ends were cut back, 10 bases at V and 0 bases at J, with 13 bases in the middle.

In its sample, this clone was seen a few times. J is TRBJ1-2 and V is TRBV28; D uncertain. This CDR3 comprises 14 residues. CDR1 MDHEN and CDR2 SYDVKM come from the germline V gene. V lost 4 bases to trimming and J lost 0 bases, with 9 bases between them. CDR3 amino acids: CASSSAGPNYGYTF. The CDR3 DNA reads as TGTGCCAGCAGTTCCGCAGGCCCTAACTATGGCTACACCTTC.

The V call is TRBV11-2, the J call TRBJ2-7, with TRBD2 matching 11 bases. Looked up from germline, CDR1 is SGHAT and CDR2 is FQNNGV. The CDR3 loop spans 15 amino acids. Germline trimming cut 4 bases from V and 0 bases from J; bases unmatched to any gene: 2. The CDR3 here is CASSSTSGGSYEQYF. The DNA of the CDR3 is TGTGCCAGCAGCTCTACTAGCGGGGGCTCCTACGAGCAGTACTTC.

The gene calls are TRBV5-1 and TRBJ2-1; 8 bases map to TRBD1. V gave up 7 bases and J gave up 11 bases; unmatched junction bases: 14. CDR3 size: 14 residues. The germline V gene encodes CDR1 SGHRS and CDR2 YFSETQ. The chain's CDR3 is CASGPTGDTMKQFF. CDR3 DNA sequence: TGCGCCAGCGGCCCGACAGGGGATACAATGAAGCAGTTCTTC.

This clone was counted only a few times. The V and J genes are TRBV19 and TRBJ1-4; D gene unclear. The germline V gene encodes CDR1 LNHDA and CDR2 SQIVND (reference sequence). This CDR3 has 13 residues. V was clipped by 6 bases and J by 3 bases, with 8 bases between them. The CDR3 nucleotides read TGTGCCAGTAGGGACTCCTCTAATGAAAAACTGTTTTTT. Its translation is CASRDSSNEKLFF.

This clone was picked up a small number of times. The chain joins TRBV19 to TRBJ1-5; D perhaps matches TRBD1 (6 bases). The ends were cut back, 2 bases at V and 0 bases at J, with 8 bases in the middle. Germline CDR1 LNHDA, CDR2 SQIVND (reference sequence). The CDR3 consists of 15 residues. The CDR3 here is CASSIIQGSNQPQHF. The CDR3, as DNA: TGTGCCAGTAGTATAATACAGGGTAGCAATCAGCCCCAGCATTTT.

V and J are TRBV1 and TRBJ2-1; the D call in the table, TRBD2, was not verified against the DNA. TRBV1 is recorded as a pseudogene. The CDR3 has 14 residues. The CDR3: CTRSVGGRRNERFF. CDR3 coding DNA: TGCACCAGGAGCGTGGGCGGGAGAAGGAATGAGCGGTTCTTC.

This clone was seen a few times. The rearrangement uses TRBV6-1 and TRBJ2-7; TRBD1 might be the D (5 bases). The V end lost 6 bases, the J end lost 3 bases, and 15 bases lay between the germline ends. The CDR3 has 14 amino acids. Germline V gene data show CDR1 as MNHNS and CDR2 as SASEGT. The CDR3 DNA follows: TGTGCCAGCAGGTTGGTCGGTCAGGGCTACGAGCAGTACTTC. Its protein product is CASRLVGQGYEQYF.